These 28 T cell receptor beta chains share one sample of origin, sequenced in a study of blood T cell repertoires in COVID-19. Sequencing used immunoSEQ multiplex PCR; TCRdb keeps in-frame clones, though not all of them. In the table there are around 110,000 clones, roughly 90% of which are singletons. Sequenced sample: peripheral blood. All receptors come from a middle-aged man with active or convalescent COVID-19.

The chain is built from TRBV7-8 and TRBJ2-7; 11 nucleotides align to TRBD2. Per the germline V gene, CDR1 is SGHVS and CDR2 is FQNEAQ. Germline trimming cut 5 bases from V and 2 bases from J; bases unmatched to any gene: 5. The CDR3 has 15 residues. The CDR3 loop reads CASSPIAGGAYEQYF. CDR3 sequence (DNA): TGTGCCAGCAGCCCCATAGCGGGAGGGGCCTACGAGCAGTACTTC.

V gene TRBV7-3 combines with J gene TRBJ2-1, with TRBD1 matching 7 bases. Germline CDR1 and CDR2: SGHTA and FQGTGA. CDR3 length: 14 amino acids. With V trimmed by 5 bases and J by 5 bases, 6 bases remained unmatched. The CDR3 spells CASSDNTGDNEQFF. The CDR3 DNA reads as TGTGCCAGCAGCGATAATACAGGGGACAATGAGCAGTTCTTC.

The rearrangement joins TRBV7-9 to TRBJ1-1; 9 positions agree with TRBD1. J was trimmed by 8 bases and V by 3 bases; bases with no gene match: 1. The CDR3 runs to 12 residues. Germline CDR1 SEHNR, CDR2 FQNEAQ (reference sequence). CDR3 bases: TGTGCCAGCAGCTTCGGACAGGGGGAAGCTTTCTTT. Its protein is CASSFGQGEAFF.

The genes are TRBV6-5 and TRBJ1-2, with D perhaps matching TRBD1 (6 bases). Germline CDR1 and CDR2: MNHEY and SVGAGI. Deletions cut 7 bases from V and 5 bases from J, with 11 bases between. This CDR3 is 12 amino acids long. CDR3 sequence: CASTGGPYGYTF. The CDR3 DNA reads TGTGCCAGCACTGGGGGCCCTTATGGCTACACCTTC.

V gene TRBV12-3 or TRBV12-4 combines with J gene TRBJ1-1, with D perhaps TRBD1 (6 bases). Trimming took 6 bases from V and 4 from J, leaving 12 bases between them. There are 13 residues in the CDR3. As DNA, the CDR3 is TGTGCCAGCAGATCACAGGGTGGCACTGAAGCTTTCTTT. It is translated as CASRSQGGTEAFF.

This chain links TRBV18 with TRBJ2-2, with D perhaps matching TRBD2 (7 bases). V was pared by 3 bases and J by 4 bases, with 15 bases between. The CDR3 loop spans 16 amino acids. Germline CDR1 is KGHSH and CDR2 is LQKENI. CDR3 nucleotides: TGTGCCAGCTCACCCCCTAGGGGGGGGGCCACCGGGGAGCTGTTTTTT. Protein: CASSPPRGGATGELFF.

J is TRBJ2-1 and V is TRBV19; D is perhaps TRBD2 (6 bases). CDR1 LNHDA and CDR2 SQIVND come from the germline V gene (reference sequence). Deletions cut 4 bases from V and 4 bases from J, with 14 bases between. The CDR3 is 15 amino acids. The CDR3 bases are TGTGCCAGTAGTACGACCCCGACTAGTTACAATGAGCAGTTCTTC. It yields the protein CASSTTPTSYNEQFF. Full variable domain (remainder filled in from reference TRBV19 and TRBJ2-1): DGGITQSPKYLFRKEGQNVTLSCEQNLNHDAMYWYRQDPGQGLRLIYYSQIVNDFQKGDIAEGYSVSREKKESFPLTVTSAQKNPTAFYLCASSTTPTSYNEQFFGPGTRLTVL.

This chain links TRBV15 with TRBJ2-3; D not certain. The germline gives CDR1 LNHNV, CDR2 YYDKDF (reference sequence). The CDR3 runs 14 residues. Deletions cut 1 base from V and 2 bases from J, with 7 bases between. CDR3: CATSRGTHTDTQYF. The CDR3, as DNA: TGTGCCACCAGCAGAGGAACACACACAGATACGCAGTATTTT.

The rearrangement joins TRBV14 to TRBJ2-1; 7 bases are a match to TRBD2. The CDR3 contains 13 residues. Germline V gene data show CDR1 as SGHDN and CDR2 as FVKESK. V shed 6 bases and J 9 bases; nucleotides not matched to a gene: 8. CDR3 nucleotide sequence: TGTGCCAGCAGTCGGGGAGGGGCTGGTGAGCAGTTCTTC. This encodes CASSRGGAGEQFF.

For the CDR3, the DNA is TGTGCCAGCGCGACAGCCGTAAACACTGAAGCTTTCTTT. Protein: CASATAVNTEAFF. The gene calls are TRBV19 and TRBJ1-1; maybe TRBD1 (5 bases). CDR3 size: 13 residues. Germline CDR1 reads LNHDA; CDR2 reads SQIVND (reference sequence). V was shortened by 9 bases and J by 2 bases, with 13 bases between the two germline ends.

The chain recombines TRBV18 with TRBJ2-1, with 10 bases that match TRBD1. V was clipped by 3 bases and J by 7 bases; unmatched bases: 6. The length of the CDR3 is 15 residues. Germline V gene lookup returns CDR1 KGHSH and CDR2 LQKENI. CDR3 protein: CASSPDRGVWNEQFF. CDR3 DNA: TGTGCCAGCTCACCGGACAGGGGGGTCTGGAATGAGCAGTTCTTC.

The chain has TRBV7-6 and TRBJ2-7, with TRBD2 matching over 10 bases. Looked up from germline, CDR1 is SGHVS and CDR2 is FNYEAQ. CDR3 length equals 14 residues. J lost 5 bases, V lost 5 bases, and 6 bases had no gene match. In DNA, the CDR3 is TGTGCCAGCAGCCCCGGGACTAGCGTAAACGAGCAGTACTTC. Translated: CASSPGTSVNEQYF.

The rearrangement joins TRBV4-3 to TRBJ1-1, with D possibly TRBD1 on 6 matching bases. This CDR3 region has 15 residues. Looked up from germline, CDR1 is LGHNA and CDR2 is YSLEER. Trimming cost V 4 bases and J 2 bases, with 14 bases left between them. The chain's CDR3 is CASSLHGTQNTEAFF. DNA for the CDR3: TGCGCCAGCAGCCTGCACGGGACACAAAACACTGAAGCTTTCTTT.

The rearrangement joins TRBV6-2 or TRBV6-3 to TRBJ2-1; 11 nucleotides line up with TRBD1. Unmatched junction bases numbered 6, after V lost 5 bases and J lost 6 bases. This CDR3 contains 15 residues. The V gene's germline CDR1 is MNHEY and CDR2 SVGEGT. The DNA of the CDR3 is TGTGCCAGCAGTCCCGGACAGGGGGCGCCCAATGAGCAGTTCTTC. Translation: CASSPGQGAPNEQFF.

The chain links TRBV18 to TRBJ2-3; D call uncertain. Germline CDR1 and CDR2: KGHSH and LQKENI. V was pared by 3 bases and J by 5 bases, with 9 bases between. The CDR3 loop spans 13 amino acids. The CDR3 loop is CASSPNELDTQYF. The CDR3 region has the DNA TGTGCCAGCTCACCCAACGAGTTAGATACGCAGTATTTT.

The gene calls are TRBV2 and TRBJ1-5; 8 nucleotides match TRBD1. Trimming at V came to 7 bases and at J to 1 base, leaving 12 bases not matched to a gene. The germline V gene encodes CDR1 SNHLY and CDR2 FYNNEI. The CDR3 length is 17 residues. The CDR3 spells CASKPGQEVISNQPQHF. The DNA for the CDR3 is TGTGCCAGCAAACCGGGACAGGAGGTTATAAGCAATCAGCCCCAGCATTTT.

The rearrangement joins TRBV7-2 to TRBJ2-7, with D possibly TRBD2 on 6 matching bases. Trimming took 1 base from V and 1 from J, leaving 11 bases between them. The germline gives CDR1 SGHTA, CDR2 FQGNSA. The CDR3 has 15 amino acids. The CDR3 protein is CASSLVGGDSYEQYF. In DNA, the CDR3 is TGTGCCAGCAGCTTAGTAGGAGGGGATTCCTACGAGCAGTACTTC.

V usage is TRBV19 and J usage is TRBJ2-3; 9 bases are shared with TRBD2. Germline CDR1 LNHDA, CDR2 SQIVND (reference sequence). With V trimmed by 5 bases and J by 1 base, 4 bases remained unmatched. This CDR3 is built from 15 residues. The CDR3 here is CASSVWTSGTDTQYF. CDR3 bases: TGTGCCAGTAGTGTATGGACTAGCGGCACAGATACGCAGTATTTT.

V is TRBV5-5 and J is TRBJ2-1; 7 bases line up with TRBD1. The CDR3 is 16 amino acids. Trimming cost V 0 bases and J 3 bases; bases outside gene matches: 6. From germline, CDR1 is SGHKS and CDR2 YYEKEE (reference sequence). CDR3 DNA sequence: TGTGCCAGCAGCTTGGAGGGCAGGGGGTTCTACAATGAGCAGTTCTTC. This translates into CASSLEGRGFYNEQFF. Drawing the rest from reference TRBV5-5 and TRBJ2-1, the complete variable domain is DAGVTQSPTHLIKTRGQQVTLRCSPISGHKSVSWYQQVLGQGPQFIFQYYEKEERGRGNFPDRFSARQFPNYSSELNVNALLLGDSALYLCASSLEGRGFYNEQFFGPGTRLTVL.

The chain couples TRBV15 to TRBJ2-7, with D maybe TRBD2 (6 bases). Germline V gene data show CDR1 as LNHNV and CDR2 as YYDKDF (reference sequence). The CDR3 length is 14 residues. Trimming left V 2 bases short and J 6 bases short, with 14 bases between. The CDR3: CATSRKREATEQYF. DNA for the CDR3: TGTGCCACCAGCAGAAAAAGGGAGGCCACCGAGCAGTACTTC.

The rearrangement joins TRBV18 to TRBJ2-3, with TRBD2 matching 10 bases. Per germline, CDR1 KGHSH and CDR2 LQKENI. After removal of 4 bases from V and 4 bases from J, the junction contained 14 bases not matched to a gene. The CDR3 has 18 residues. The CDR3 region is CASSLYSSGSGAADTQYF. The CDR3 DNA reads TGTGCCAGCTCACTATACTCTAGCGGGAGTGGGGCTGCAGATACGCAGTATTTT.

The gene calls are TRBV5-1 and TRBJ1-1; D is uncertain. The V gene's germline CDR1 is SGHRS and CDR2 YFSETQ. This CDR3 has 12 amino acids. The V and J ends lost 4 bases and 7 bases respectively, with 11 bases between them. CDR3 nucleotides: TGCGCCAGCAGCGGCCAGGTTGGTGAAGCTTTCTTT. Its translation is CASSGQVGEAFF.

The chain is built from TRBV27 and TRBJ1-1; weak D call: TRBD1 (6 bases). This CDR3 comprises 15 residues. Trimming took off 2 bases at V and 10 bases at J, with 20 bases between the two ends. Germline-derived CDR1 and CDR2 are MNHEY and SMNVEV (reference sequence). The CDR3 here is CASSLDSPRSTGAFF. DNA for the CDR3: TGTGCCAGCAGTTTAGACAGCCCGCGGTCGACAGGAGCTTTCTTT.

The rearrangement uses TRBV6-5 and TRBJ1-2, with D maybe TRBD1 (5 bases). Trimming stripped 8 bases from V and 1 base from J, with 17 bases between. There are 15 residues in the CDR3. Germline CDR1 MNHEY, CDR2 SVGAGI. CDR3 coding DNA: TGTGCCAGCGCTAGGAGGGGAATTGGTAACTATGGCTACACCTTC. Protein sequence: CASARRGIGNYGYTF.

The V gene is TRBV11-2, the J gene TRBJ1-1, with no clear D. Per germline, CDR1 SGHAT and CDR2 FQNNGV. The CDR3 is made up of 16 amino acids. V was trimmed by 5 bases and J by 0 bases, leaving 16 bases between them. For the CDR3, the DNA is TGTGCCAGCAGCCCCCCTCCCCTGGTAGTGAACACTGAAGCTTTCTTT. It translates to CASSPPPLVVNTEAFF.

The rearrangement uses TRBV6-5 and TRBJ2-2; D unclear. Trimming took 8 bases from V and 5 from J, leaving 6 bases between them. The germline V gene encodes CDR1 MNHEY and CDR2 SVGAGI. This CDR3 spans 11 amino acids. The CDR3 nucleotides read TGTGCCAGCTGGCAAACCGGGGAGCTGTTTTTT. Protein sequence: CASWQTGELFF.

The chain is built from TRBV30 and TRBJ1-2; D may be TRBD1 (6 bases). The CDR3 consists of 14 residues. Trimming removed 3 bases at V and 1 base at J, with 12 bases between. Germline CDR1 GTSNPN, CDR2 SVGIG (reference sequence). The CDR3 loop reads CAWRWGRGNYGYTF. The CDR3 nucleotides are TGTGCCTGGAGGTGGGGCAGGGGTAACTATGGCTACACCTTC.

The chain uses TRBV30 and TRBJ1-6; 9 bases map to TRBD1. CDR3 length: 14 residues. The trim removed 7 bases at V and 9 bases at J, leaving 10 bases unmatched. CDR1 GTSNPN and CDR2 SVGIG come from the germline V gene (reference sequence). CDR3 DNA: TGTGCCTCCTGTCGGGGACAGGGTAGTTCACCCCTCCACTTT. As protein: CASCRGQGSSPLHF.